These 25 T cell receptor beta chains came from one sample sequenced in a study of blood T cells in healthy people across ages. Alongside a J-beta primer mix, a sample-barcoded 5' primer served in a second PCR lasting about 7 to 12 cycles. TCRdb used MiXCR to reprocess the 5' RACE reads, holding one entry per CDR3 protein. This table has 800,000 or so distinct CDR3 sequences, about 25% appearing once. These records were also assigned to another study, of T cells of mothers and their children.

Sequencing was done on a sample of blood. The receptors were gathered from a boy younger than 18 in good health.

The J gene is TRBJ2-5, the V gene TRBV5-1; 13 nucleotides line up with TRBD2. Germline V CDR1 and CDR2: SGHRS, YFSETQ. V lost 4 bases to trimming and J lost 2 bases; unmatched junction nucleotides: 8. CDR3 length equals 17 residues. The CDR3 nucleotides read TGCGCCAGCAGCCCGGGACTAGCGGGGACACTTCAAGAGACCCAGTACTTC. This translates into CASSPGLAGTLQETQYF.

This chain connects TRBV7-9 to TRBJ2-5; no clear D. Trimming pared 3 bases from V and 3 bases from J, leaving 11 bases between. The germline CDR1 and CDR2 sequences are SEHNR and FQNEAQ (reference sequence). This CDR3 contains 14 residues. DNA of the CDR3: TGTGCCAGCAGCTTGACCATAGAGGAAGAGACCCAGTACTTC. Translation: CASSLTIEEETQYF.

The chain has TRBV5-1 and TRBJ2-7; no clear D gene. The germline CDR1 and CDR2 sequences are SGHRS and YFSETQ. The ends were cut back, 0 bases at V and 4 bases at J, with 11 bases in the middle. The CDR3 extends over 14 amino acids. CDR3: CASSLDSGSYEQYF. The CDR3 region has the DNA TGCGCCAGCAGCTTGGATTCAGGATCGTACGAGCAGTACTTC.

The gene calls are TRBV15 and TRBJ2-3; tentatively, D is TRBD1 (5 bases). The CDR3 consists of 15 residues. Trimming stripped 0 bases from V and 2 bases from J, with 9 bases between. Germline-derived CDR1 and CDR2 are LNHNV and YYDKDF (reference sequence). The CDR3 DNA reads TGTGCCACCAGCAGAGATCAGGGATCCACAGATACGCAGTATTTT. Translation gives CATSRDQGSTDTQYF.

This clonotype was seen a handful of times. This chain joins TRBV7-9 and TRBJ1-1; D ambiguous. The V and J ends lost 5 bases and 7 bases respectively, with 17 bases between them. Germline V gene lookup returns CDR1 SEHNR and CDR2 FQNEAQ (reference sequence). The CDR3 loop spans 14 amino acids. CDR3 amino acids: CASSPTTDTREAFF. DNA of the CDR3: TGTGCCAGCAGCCCCACAACGGATACACGTGAAGCTTTCTTT.

The sample holds a few counts of this clonotype. A read error may produce the germline difference seen at one junction end. This sequence joins TRBV7-2 and TRBJ2-1; TRBD2 matches 10 bases. The CDR3 is 15 residues long. Germline values: CDR1 SGHTA, CDR2 FQGNSA. CDR3 DNA: TGTGCCAGCAGCTTACTAGCGGGGGTAGGAAATGAGCTGTTCTTC. Encoded protein: CASSLLAGVGNELFF. The full variable domain, in which reference TRBV7-2 and TRBJ2-1 provide the parts outside the CDR3, is GAGVSQSPSNKVTEKGKDVELRCDPISGHTALYWYRQSLGQGLEFLIYFQGNSAPDKSGLPSDRFSAERTGGSVSTLTIQRTQQEDSAVYLCASSLLAGVGNELFFGPGTRLTVL.

The table lists this clonotype with a few counts. The chain joins TRBV20-1 to TRBJ2-5, with TRBD2 as a possible D gene (6 bases). Germline loops: CDR1 DFQATT, CDR2 SNEGSKA (reference sequence). Between the trimmed V and J ends, which lost 7 bases and 3 bases, there was a span of 9 bases. The CDR3 contains 11 residues. For the CDR3, the DNA is TGCAGTGGGTCGGGGGAAGAGACCCAGTACTTC. Translating gives CSGSGEETQYF.

The chain has TRBV5-1 and TRBJ1-2; TRBD1 matches 8 bases. CDR3 size: 17 residues. Germline V CDR1 and CDR2: SGHRS, YFSETQ. V shed 1 base, J shed 7 bases, and the junction held 15 bases outside the gene matches. CDR3: CASSLMGTGRTPVGYTF. For the CDR3, the DNA is TGCGCCAGCAGCTTGATGGGGACAGGCAGAACTCCCGTTGGCTACACCTTC.

In this sample, this clonotype turned up a few times. The chain employs TRBV9 and TRBJ2-7; TRBD1 or TRBD2 may be the D gene (5 bases each). From germline, CDR1 is SGDLS and CDR2 YYNGEE. Trimming pared 3 bases from V and 4 bases from J, leaving 17 bases between. CDR3 length equals 15 residues. The CDR3 bases are TGTGCCAGCAGCGCCGCAGGGATTTCGGGGTACGAGCAGTACTTC. Translating gives CASSAAGISGYEQYF.

A few counts support this clonotype. This sequence joins TRBV7-9 and TRBJ1-6, with 8 bases matching TRBD1. With 0 bases clipped from V and 9 bases from J, the junction kept 7 bases outside the gene matches. Germline V lookup: CDR1 SEHNR, CDR2 FQNEAQ (reference sequence). The CDR3 sequence is 16 residues long. The CDR3 region is CASSLAGQGMGSPLHF. Written as DNA, the CDR3 is TGTGCCAGCAGCTTAGCCGGACAGGGTATGGGTTCACCCCTCCACTTT.

This chain uses TRBV20-1 with TRBJ2-5; 11 nucleotides align to TRBD2. The J call is in doubt because the DNA end fits TRBJ2-1 better. The V gene's germline CDR1 is DFQATT and CDR2 SNEGSKA (reference sequence). This CDR3 has 15 residues. CDR3 DNA sequence: TGCAGTGCTAGAAAGGATAGCGGGGGGGCCGATGAGCAGTTCTTC. It yields the protein CSARKDSGGADEQFF.

The V gene is TRBV27, the J gene TRBJ1-5, with 8 bases that match TRBD1. Germline trimming cut 3 bases from V and 6 bases from J; bases unmatched to any gene: 4. This CDR3 spans 14 amino acids. The germline CDR1 and CDR2 sequences are MNHEY and SMNVEV (reference sequence). Written as DNA, the CDR3 is TGTGCCAGCAGTTTGCAGGGGGCAAGTCAGCCCCAGCATTTT. This encodes CASSLQGASQPQHF.

This clonotype was recorded many times. The V call is TRBV6-1, the J call TRBJ2-5, with 11 bases lining up with TRBD2. Germline assignment: CDR1 MNHNS and CDR2 SASEGT. Trimming took 8 bases from V and 0 from J; bases not matched to a gene: 11. This CDR3 contains 17 residues. The CDR3 nucleotides read TGTGCCAGCGGAATGGGACTAGCGGAGGGGTACCAAGAGACCCAGTACTTC. Amino acid sequence: CASGMGLAEGYQETQYF.

A few counts support this clonotype. The chain combines TRBV29-1 with TRBJ1-3; tentatively, D is TRBD1 (5 bases). The CDR3 length is 13 residues. From germline, CDR1 is SQVTM and CDR2 ANQGSEA. Trimming stripped 7 bases from V and 2 bases from J, with 12 bases between. The CDR3 protein is CSARGDAGNTIYF. The CDR3 nucleotides read TGCAGCGCCCGAGGGGATGCTGGAAACACCATATATTTT.

The chain recombines TRBV4-3 with TRBJ2-1, with 11 bases aligning to TRBD2. Germline CDR1 and CDR2: LGHNA and YSLEER. With 1 base clipped from V and 0 bases from J, the junction kept 11 bases outside the gene matches. The CDR3 sequence is 20 residues long. The CDR3 reads CASSQVGLAGGPSSYNEQFF. Here the CDR3 DNA reads TGCGCCAGCAGCCAAGTTGGGCTAGCGGGGGGACCCAGCTCCTACAATGAGCAGTTCTTC.

The chain combines TRBV15 with TRBJ2-5, with TRBD1 matching 9 bases. From germline, CDR1 is LNHNV and CDR2 YYDKDF (reference sequence). V dropped 1 base and J dropped 4; count of bases not matched to a gene: 7. This CDR3 region has 16 residues. CDR3 protein: CATSRAGTGLPETQYF. Written as DNA, the CDR3 is TGTGCCACCAGCAGAGCCGGGACAGGGCTCCCAGAGACCCAGTACTTC.

The J gene is TRBJ2-2, the V gene TRBV5-8; 7 bases line up with TRBD1. V lost 0 bases and J lost 5; bases outside the gene matches: 13. Germline CDR1 SGHTS, CDR2 YDEGEE. CDR3 size: 18 residues. This CDR3 reads CASSLGQGDILWTGELFF. CDR3 in DNA: TGTGCCAGCAGCTTGGGACAGGGAGATATCTTATGGACCGGGGAGCTGTTTTTT.

The chain has TRBV12-3 or TRBV12-4 and TRBJ2-2; 7 nucleotides line up with TRBD1. There are 15 residues in the CDR3. Trimming took 1 base from V and 5 from J; bases not matched to a gene: 4. CDR3 in DNA: TGTGCCAGCAGTTTAGGGGACAGAGAGACCGGGGAGCTGTTTTTT. This codes for CASSLGDRETGELFF.

The chain uses TRBV5-1 and TRBJ2-7; D uncertain. The DNA end is a closer match to TRBJ2-1, so the J assignment may be wrong. This CDR3 is 14 amino acids long. Germline loops: CDR1 SGHRS, CDR2 YFSETQ. For the CDR3, the DNA is TGCGCCAGCAGCGGGCCGGCTAGTAGCAATGAGCAGTTCTTC. Residues: CASSGPASSNEQFF.

This clonotype appeared a few times. The chain carries TRBV5-1 and TRBJ1-1, with 7 bases fitting TRBD1. Per germline, CDR1 SGHRS and CDR2 YFSETQ. Germline trimming cut 2 bases from V and 8 bases from J; bases unmatched to any gene: 9. This CDR3 is built from 14 residues. For the CDR3, the DNA is TGCGCCAGCAGCTTACAGGGGAGGAATACGGAAGCTTTCTTT. Translation gives CASSLQGRNTEAFF. The entire variable domain, with the rest obtained from reference TRBV5-1 and TRBJ1-1, is as follows: KAGVTQTPRYLIKTRGQQVTLSCSPISGHRSVSWYQQTPGQGLQFLFEYFSETQRNKGNFPGRFSGRQFSNSRSEMNVSTLELGDSALYLCASSLQGRNTEAFFGQGTRLTVV.

The V gene is TRBV4-3, the J gene TRBJ1-5, with 9 nucleotides matching TRBD1. The J segment lost 5 bases and the V segment lost 0 bases, leaving 2 bases of the junction unmatched. CDR1 LGHNA and CDR2 YSLEER come from the germline V gene. CDR3 size: 15 residues. CDR3 loop: CASSQDRDRDQPQHF. CDR3 coding DNA: TGCGCCAGCAGCCAAGATAGGGACAGGGATCAGCCCCAGCATTTT.

This chain joins TRBV28 and TRBJ2-5, with 7 bases identical to TRBD2. This CDR3 has 14 residues. V trimming: 6 bases; J trimming: 7 bases; junction bases outside the gene matches: 11. The germline V gene encodes CDR1 MDHEN and CDR2 SYDVKM. The CDR3 nucleotides read TGTGCCAGCAGCCAGGCTAGCGGCACAGGGACCCAGTACTTC. Its protein is CASSQASGTGTQYF.

The chain couples TRBV12-3 or TRBV12-4 to TRBJ2-5; D is unclear. Trimming pared 1 base from V and 1 base from J, leaving 10 bases between. The CDR3 has 15 amino acids. CDR3 region: CASSLGANSQETQYF. CDR3 bases: TGTGCCAGCAGTTTAGGGGCAAACAGCCAAGAGACCCAGTACTTC.

This clonotype has only a few counts. V is TRBV9 and J is TRBJ2-3, with D perhaps matching TRBD1 or TRBD2 (5 bases each). The CDR3 extends over 17 amino acids. Per the germline V gene, CDR1 is SGDLS and CDR2 is YYNGEE. The V end lost 0 bases, the J end lost 3 bases, and 17 bases lay between the germline ends. The CDR3 nucleotides read TGTGCCAGCAGCGTAGGTCTAGGGACCGGAGGTACAGATACGCAGTATTTT. Its protein is CASSVGLGTGGTDTQYF.

Details on this clonotype: An end of the junction does not agree with germline; a read error may underlie this. This chain connects TRBV7-9 to TRBJ1-1; D call uncertain. Germline lookup yields CDR1 SEHNR and CDR2 FQNEAQ (reference sequence). The CDR3 runs to 13 residues. CDR3 in DNA: TGTGCCAGCAGCTTAGTCGTGGCACCTGAAGCCTTCTTT. Translated: CASSLVVAPEAFF.